This record concerns one T cell receptor beta chain sequence. These data come from a study of glioma-infiltrating T cells after dendritic cell vaccination. Study-wide background: Patients had newly diagnosed or recurrent glioblastoma and received dendritic cell vaccines.

Time point of the sample: after dendritic cell vaccination, including at tumor progression/relapse. Before vaccination, two weeks after the third vaccination, and at progression, PBMC were collected. V gave up 10 bases and J gave up 3 bases; unmatched junction bases: 9. The CDR3 has 13 amino acids. Germline V gene sequence: CDR1 WSHSY, CDR2 SAAADI. Only in-frame clones appear in the TCRdb table, and some are missing; sequencing was by immunoSEQ multiplex PCR. The sample yields over 55,000 clones, approximately 80% seen once. The chain is built from TRBV10-2 and TRBJ2-7; TRBD1 matches 7 bases. This specimen consisted of blood, obtained after dendritic cell vaccination. This TCR was recovered from a human donor with glioblastoma. In nucleotides, the CDR3 is TGCGCCACTCTCCGGGACAGAGACTACGAGCAGTACTTC. This translates into CATLRDRDYEQYF.